This TCR beta chain was sequenced during a study of long-term antiretroviral therapy in people with HIV. About the research overall: Of all samples, the earliest predate the 2015 immediate-ART recommendation by about a decade.

Samples were assayed with immunoSEQ v3.0 at survey level. Data came from immunoSEQ multiplex PCR; TCRdb stores just in-frame clones and leaves some out. The table has more than 9,500 clones, over 70% seen once; the top ten hold 10% to 15%. This CDR3 has 12 amino acids. Germline loops: CDR1 SGHNT, CDR2 YYREEE (reference sequence). V lost 5 bases and J lost 9, with 12 bases in between. In the case of this clone: Its antigen is as yet unknown.

Findings and limits, study-wide: Controls showed broader CDR3 length ranges than did the HIV repertoires. Relative to transplant donor controls, diversity remained lower despite increasing after ART.

HIV-positive participants were all treated in the United States. This specimen was unsorted PBMCs, taken approximately 3.2 years before starting antiretroviral therapy. The source of this sequence is a man aged 35 to 55 with HIV. The V call is TRBV5-4, the J call TRBJ2-1; D gene unclear. The CDR3 region is CASRRVSSEQFF. CDR3 DNA sequence: TGTGCCAGCAGACGGGTATCCAGTGAGCAGTTCTTC.